The 21 T cell receptor beta chains listed next were all sequenced from one sample in a study of shared clonotypes between healthy human individuals. TCRdb's copy holds only in-frame clones and misses some; the assay was immunoSEQ multiplex PCR. The sample contains 780,000 or so clones, 55% to 75% of which appear only once. The specimen was memory CD4+ T cells sorted from blood. Subset given: CD45RA-negative fraction. The receptors originated from a woman in her 30s in good health.

The chain uses TRBV28 and TRBJ2-5; D is tentatively TRBD1 or TRBD2 (5 bases each). The DNA end is a closer match to TRBJ2-7, so the J assignment may be wrong. CDR1 is MDHEN and CDR2 is SYDVKM in the germline V gene. The CDR3 has 15 amino acids. The CDR3 spells CASSLWDESSYEQYF. Here the CDR3 DNA reads TGTGCCAGCAGTTTGTGGGACGAATCCTCCTACGAGCAGTACTTC.

Worth noting for this clone: Other DNA sequences in the sample encode the same CDR3. The DNA for the CDR3 is TGTGCCAGTAGTAGGAGGGATACGCAGTATTTT. This translates into CASSRRDTQYF. V and J are TRBV19 and TRBJ2-3; TRBD2 might be the D (5 bases). Trimming took off 4 bases at V and 6 bases at J, with 5 bases between the two ends. The length of the CDR3 is 11 residues. Germline loops: CDR1 LNHDA, CDR2 SQIVND (reference sequence).

The rearrangement links TRBV29-1 to TRBJ2-7, with a tentative D call TRBD2 (5 bases). Germline assignment: CDR1 SQVTM and CDR2 ANQGSEA. The CDR3 loop spans 12 amino acids. The ends were cut back, 4 bases at V and 2 bases at J, with 9 bases in the middle. The CDR3 region has the DNA TGCAGCGTTGCAGGAGGCGCCTACGAGCAGTACTTC. Protein sequence: CSVAGGAYEQYF.

There are many counts of this clone. The CDR3 bases are TGTGCCACCAGCTCGGGACAGGGACACACCGGGGAGCTGTTTTTT. Translation: CATSSGQGHTGELFF. J is TRBJ2-2 and V is TRBV15, with TRBD1 matching 9 bases. CDR1 LNHNV and CDR2 YYDKDF come from the germline V gene (reference sequence). V shed 5 bases, J shed 3 bases, and the junction held 4 bases outside the gene matches. CDR3 size: 15 residues.

The rearrangement uses TRBV14 and TRBJ2-1; TRBD2 aligns across 13 bases. J lost 8 bases, V lost 4 bases, and 11 bases had no gene match. Germline V gene sequence: CDR1 SGHDN, CDR2 FVKESK. The CDR3 consists of 17 residues. The CDR3 nucleotides are TGTGCCAGCAGCCTCAGGACTAGCGGGAGTATAGCGGATGAGCAGTTCTTC. Translated, it gives CASSLRTSGSIADEQFF. Full variable domain (outside the CDR3, taken from reference TRBV14 and TRBJ2-1): EAGVTQFPSHSVIEKGQTVTLRCDPISGHDNLYWYRRVMGKEIKFLLHFVKESKQDESGMPNNRFLAERTGGTYSTLKVQPAELEDSGVYFCASSLRTSGSIADEQFFGPGTRLTVL.

This chain joins TRBV27 and TRBJ1-5; possibly TRBD1 for D (5 bases). Germline values: CDR1 MNHEY, CDR2 SMNVEV (reference sequence). The V end lost 6 bases, the J end lost 5 bases, and 17 bases lay between the germline ends. The CDR3 is 15 amino acids. As DNA, the CDR3 is TGTGCCAGCAGAATGTGGGGCGATGCGGATCAGCCCCAGCATTTT. This sequence encodes CASRMWGDADQPQHF.

This chain links TRBV18 with TRBJ1-1; tentative D call: TRBD1 (6 bases). CDR1 and CDR2 from the germline V gene are KGHSH and LQKENI. The CDR3 is made up of 15 amino acids. The V end was cut by 0 bases, the J end by 2 bases, with 10 bases between. The CDR3 here is CASSPPSGHNTEAFF. CDR3 in DNA: TGTGCCAGCTCACCACCGTCGGGACACAACACTGAAGCTTTCTTT.

The CDR3 nucleotides read TGTGCCAGCACCTCGGACTATAATTTCAATGAGCAGTTCTTC. Protein sequence: CASTSDYNFNEQFF. The chain has TRBV28 and TRBJ2-1; D is possibly TRBD2 (6 bases). Trimming shortened V by 7 bases and J by 6 bases, and 16 bases separated the two germline ends. The CDR3 totals 14 residues. Germline V gene lookup returns CDR1 MDHEN and CDR2 SYDVKM.

In this sample, this clone turned up once. The J gene is TRBJ2-7, the V gene TRBV7-2; possibly TRBD2 for D (6 bases). Per germline, CDR1 SGHTA and CDR2 FQGNSA. V was cut by 5 bases and J by 4 bases, with 12 bases left in between. The CDR3 totals 13 residues. The CDR3 spells CASSLSGVYEQYF. CDR3 coding DNA: TGTGCCAGCAGCCTTAGCGGAGTTTACGAGCAGTACTTC. The variable domain in full, completed from reference TRBV7-2 and TRBJ2-7, reads GAGVSQSPSNKVTEKGKDVELRCDPISGHTALYWYRQSLGQGLEFLIYFQGNSAPDKSGLPSDRFSAERTGGSVSTLTIQRTQQEDSAVYLCASSLSGVYEQYFGPGTRLTVT.

In regard to this clone: Other DNA variants within this sample encode the same CDR3. The rearrangement links TRBV7-9 to TRBJ1-5; no firm D call. V lost 3 bases to trimming and J lost 5 bases, with 8 bases between them. Germline assignment: CDR1 SEHNR and CDR2 FQNEAQ (reference sequence). The CDR3 runs 13 residues. This CDR3 reads CASSFSTDQPQHF. CDR3 in DNA: TGTGCCAGCAGCTTTTCCACGGATCAGCCCCAGCATTTT.

The V gene is TRBV19, the J gene TRBJ2-1, with a weak D call TRBD2 (6 bases). The CDR3 has 14 amino acids. Germline assignment: CDR1 LNHDA and CDR2 SQIVND (reference sequence). V lost 6 bases, J lost 3 bases, and 12 bases lay in between. CDR3 residues: CASRRPGLYNEQFF. The CDR3 nucleotides read TGTGCCAGTAGGAGGCCGGGACTCTACAATGAGCAGTTCTTC. The full variable domain, rest sourced from reference TRBV19 and TRBJ2-1, is DGGITQSPKYLFRKEGQNVTLSCEQNLNHDAMYWYRQDPGQGLRLIYYSQIVNDFQKGDIAEGYSVSREKKESFPLTVTSAQKNPTAFYLCASRRPGLYNEQFFGPGTRLTVL.

The rearrangement uses TRBV6-1 and TRBJ2-1; tentative D call: TRBD2 (5 bases). The V end lost 7 bases, the J end lost 2 bases, and 15 bases lay between the germline ends. Germline-derived CDR1 and CDR2 are MNHNS and SASEGT. The CDR3 runs to 15 residues. The CDR3 loop reads CASKGVGKTYNEQFF. CDR3 DNA: TGTGCCAGCAAGGGAGTCGGGAAAACCTACAATGAGCAGTTCTTC.

This clone was recorded once. The V and J genes are TRBV19 and TRBJ1-5; the D gene is possibly TRBD1 (6 bases). CDR3 length: 13 residues. Germline CDR1 and CDR2: LNHDA and SQIVND (reference sequence). The V end was cut by 5 bases, the J end by 4 bases, with 9 bases between. CDR3 DNA: TGTGCCAGTAGTCGGGGGGCTAATCAGCCCCAGCATTTT. It codes for CASSRGANQPQHF.

This clone was seen more than once but under ten times. The J gene is TRBJ1-1, the V gene TRBV25-1; TRBD1 agrees at 7 bases. V was clipped by 5 bases and J by 3 bases; unmatched bases: 0. Germline CDR1 MGHDK, CDR2 SYGVNS. The CDR3 is made up of 12 amino acids. CDR3 sequence (DNA): TGTGCCAGCAGTACAGGGGACACTGAAGCTTTCTTT. Protein: CASSTGDTEAFF.

The CDR3 sequence is CAWSTGQGDQPQHF. CDR3 coding DNA: TGTGCCTGGAGTACCGGACAGGGTGACCAGCCCCAGCATTTT. This chain connects TRBV30 to TRBJ1-5; TRBD1 aligns across 8 bases. The CDR3 totals 14 residues. Trimming at V came to 2 bases and at J to 7 bases, leaving 7 bases not matched to a gene. CDR1 is GTSNPN and CDR2 is SVGIG in the germline V gene (reference sequence).

The rearrangement joins TRBV6-1 to TRBJ2-7, with D possibly TRBD1 on 5 matching bases. Between the trimmed V and J ends, which lost 3 bases and 0 bases, there was a span of 9 bases. This CDR3 has 14 residues. Per germline, CDR1 MNHNS and CDR2 SASEGT. CDR3 in amino acids: CASSEADSSYEQYF. For the CDR3, the DNA is TGTGCCAGCAGTGAGGCTGACAGCTCCTACGAGCAGTACTTC.

V usage is TRBV28 and J usage is TRBJ2-3; the D gene could be TRBD1 or TRBD2 (5 bases each). The CDR3 extends over 15 amino acids. Trimming removed 1 base at V and 2 bases at J, with 10 bases between. The germline V gene has CDR1 MDHEN and CDR2 SYDVKM. The DNA of the CDR3 is TGTGCCAGCAGTTTATTGGGACGAGACACAGATACGCAGTATTTT. This translates into CASSLLGRDTDTQYF.

This chain links TRBV2 with TRBJ2-3; 10 nucleotides line up with TRBD1. Unmatched junction bases numbered 3, after V lost 4 bases and J lost 2 bases. The CDR3 contains 15 residues. Germline V gene sequence: CDR1 SNHLY, CDR2 FYNNEI. CDR3 residues: CASSGTGGITDTQYF. In nucleotides, the CDR3 is TGTGCCAGCAGTGGGACAGGGGGGATCACAGATACGCAGTATTTT.

The rearrangement links TRBV4-2 to TRBJ2-5, with 9 bases that match TRBD2. Germline-derived CDR1 and CDR2 are LGHNA and YNFKEQ. The CDR3 is 16 amino acids. After removal of 0 bases from V and 5 bases from J, the junction contained 7 bases not matched to a gene. CDR3: CASSQDDSGSPETQYF. Here the CDR3 DNA reads TGTGCCAGCAGCCAAGACGATAGCGGGAGCCCTGAGACCCAGTACTTC.

The chain uses TRBV7-9 and TRBJ2-5, with D possibly matching TRBD2 (6 bases). Germline assignment: CDR1 SEHNR and CDR2 FQNEAQ (reference sequence). V was cut by 2 bases and J by 2 bases, with 15 bases left in between. The CDR3 loop spans 16 amino acids. CDR3 nucleotides: TGTGCCAGCAGCTTAACCTTACTAGCCCAACAAGAGACCCAGTACTTC. Translated: CASSLTLLAQQETQYF. Filled out from reference TRBV7-9 and TRBJ2-5, the complete variable domain reads DTGVSQNPRHKITKRGQNVTFRCDPISEHNRLYWYRQTLGQGPEFLTYFQNEAQLEKSRLLSDRFSAERPKGSFSTLEIQRTEQGDSAMYLCASSLTLLAQQETQYFGPGTRLLVL.

V gene TRBV28 combines with J gene TRBJ2-5; D is perhaps TRBD1 (6 bases). This CDR3 region has 13 residues. CDR1 MDHEN and CDR2 SYDVKM come from the germline V gene. V gave up 6 bases and J gave up 5 bases, with 13 bases separating them. CDR3 residues: CASSYRASETQYF. CDR3 in DNA: TGTGCCAGCAGCTACAGGGCGTCGGAGACCCAGTACTTC.